This T cell receptor beta chain derives from a study of monozygotic twins with inflammatory bowel disease. This CDR3 spans 16 amino acids. Germline assignment: CDR1 SGHRS and CDR2 YFSETQ. Donors gave 2.5 ml of blood apiece. Study-level points and caveats: The authors note that differing immunosuppressive treatments may have added variability to patient repertoires. Results did not support any single strong IBD-associated signal or clonotype.

With respect to this clonotype: Its antigen is as yet unknown.

Researchers generated cDNA in eight separate reactions per sample. TCRdb re-called the 5' RACE reads, yielding one record per CDR3 amino acid sequence without DNA. This repertoire comprises about 420,000 distinct CDR3 sequences; its ten largest clones make up 2% to 2.5%. The receptor comes from a human donor with ulcerative colitis or Crohn's disease, or a healthy co-twin of an affected twin (not recorded which). Sequenced input: blood. The V call is TRBV5-1, the J call TRBJ1-6; TCRdb proposes TRBD1, but this gene call is untestable without DNA. The CDR3 loop is CASSLYLEGKSSPLHF.